These 3 T cell receptor beta chains came from one sample sequenced in a study of T cell responses to AZD1222 COVID-19 vaccine. Here immunoSEQ multiplex PCR was the method, and the copy in TCRdb shows in-frame clones only, minus some. The sample lists fewer than 150,000 clones, approximately 80% occurring once. Source: peripheral blood, taken on day 0 of AZD1222 vaccination. These receptors were obtained from an adult in good health.

This chain links TRBV30 with TRBJ1-2, with TRBD1 matching over 7 bases. The CDR3 consists of 12 residues. Germline CDR1 reads GTSNPN; CDR2 reads SVGIG (reference sequence). The junction had 8 bases not matched to a gene; V was cut back by 5 bases and J by 8 bases. The CDR3 DNA is TGTGCCTGGTCCTCGACAGGGACCGGCTACACCTTC. It encodes CAWSSTGTGYTF.

The chain employs TRBV7-8 and TRBJ2-7; 9 nucleotides line up with TRBD1. J lost 3 bases, V lost 5 bases, and 8 bases had no gene match. CDR1 and CDR2 (germline): SGHVS, FQNEAQ. This CDR3 comprises 15 residues. CDR3 in DNA: TGTGCCAGCAGCCTACGGACAGGGGAAGGCTACGAGCAGTACTTC. Protein: CASSLRTGEGYEQYF. Full variable domain (rest looked up from reference TRBV7-8 and TRBJ2-7): GAGVSQSPRYKVAKRGQDVALRCDPISGHVSLFWYQQALGQGPEFLTYFQNEAQLDKSGLPSDRFFAERPEGSVSTLKIQRTQQEDSAVYLCASSLRTGEGYEQYFGPGTRLTVT.

CDR3 in DNA: TGTGCCAGCCTGTGGGGGCAGGGAGGTTTCGGAGGTAGCACAGATACGCAGTATTTT. The encoded protein is CASLWGQGGFGGSTDTQYF. V gene TRBV7-9 combines with J gene TRBJ2-3; D assignment may be TRBD1 or TRBD2 (6 bases each). The CDR3 is made up of 19 amino acids. Germline V CDR1 and CDR2: SEHNR, FQNEAQ (reference sequence). V lost 8 bases and J 0 bases, leaving 27 bases between the germline ends.